The 14 T cell receptor beta chains below were found in one sample sequenced in a study of vaccination and CD4 T cells after COVID-19. Treatment reported: roughly nine-day PBMC culture with coronavirus spike peptide pools or control peptides (ViraFEST assay). CD4+ T cells that had been cultured provided DNA sequenced with the Oncomine TCR Beta short-read assay. TCRdb fed the PCR reads into MiXCR, producing one record per CDR3 protein. The sample has 17,000 or so distinct CDR3 sequences, about 75% seen once; the top ten hold approximately 16%. These receptors have no identified antigens. Sequenced: CD4+ T cells from blood, cultured in vitro. The receptors were gathered from a human donor who had recovered from COVID-19.

This clonotype was observed a single time. This chain connects TRBV6-2 or TRBV6-3 to TRBJ1-1, with unresolved D. This CDR3 is 13 amino acids long. Germline CDR1 and CDR2: MNHEY and SVGEGT. The V and J ends lost 5 bases and 6 bases respectively, with 13 bases between them. CDR3 in DNA: TGTGCCAGCAGTGAGTCTGCAAGCGCTGAAGCTTTCTTT. It translates to CASSESASAEAFF.

The rearrangement links TRBV6-1 to TRBJ2-7, with D possibly being TRBD2 (5 bases). V gave up 1 base and J gave up 4 bases, with 8 bases separating them. Germline CDR1 is MNHNS and CDR2 is SASEGT. This CDR3 comprises 13 residues. Here the CDR3 reads CASSEVRGYEQYF. Here the CDR3 DNA reads TGTGCCAGCAGTGAAGTACGAGGGTACGAGCAGTACTTC.

The chain has TRBV24-1 and TRBJ2-7; TRBD1 agrees at 10 bases. Trimming removed 3 bases from V and 11 bases from J; junction bases left unmatched: 12. Germline CDR1 is KGHDR and CDR2 is SFDVKD. This CDR3 contains 15 residues. CDR3 sequence reads: CATSDASLGQGRKYF. DNA for the CDR3: TGTGCCACCAGTGATGCCAGCTTGGGACAGGGGAGGAAGTACTTC.

This clonotype came up a few times. This sequence joins TRBV6-1 and TRBJ2-7; D might be TRBD2 (5 bases). Trimming pared 3 bases from V and 0 bases from J, leaving 30 bases between. The CDR3 has 21 residues. Germline V CDR1 and CDR2: MNHNS, SASEGT. The CDR3 is CASSDPSAAGLDVGTSYEQYF. CDR3 bases: TGTGCCAGCAGTGATCCCTCGGCGGCAGGACTCGATGTCGGAACCTCCTACGAGCAGTACTTC.

This chain uses TRBV9 with TRBJ2-2, with D unclear. The CDR3 sequence is 14 residues long. The V and J ends lost 0 bases and 3 bases respectively, with 6 bases between them. Germline CDR1 and CDR2: SGDLS and YYNGEE. The CDR3: CASSVGGYTGELFF. DNA of the CDR3: TGTGCCAGCAGCGTAGGGGGATACACCGGGGAGCTGTTTTTT.

This clonotype has only a few counts. V usage is TRBV15 and J usage is TRBJ2-7, with D maybe TRBD1 (6 bases). The CDR3 spans 16 residues. Deletions cut 2 bases from V and 2 bases from J, with 16 bases between. Germline loops: CDR1 LNHNV, CDR2 YYDKDF (reference sequence). CDR3 sequence: CATSRHGSGVPYEQYF. CDR3 coding DNA: TGTGCCACCAGCAGACATGGTTCAGGGGTCCCCTACGAGCAGTACTTC.

The chain couples TRBV20-1 to TRBJ2-7; no clear D. The CDR3 runs 13 residues. CDR1 is DFQATT, CDR2 SNEGSKA, per germline (reference sequence). V was trimmed by 1 base and J by 2 bases, leaving 9 bases between them. The CDR3 region is CSARVAGTYEQYF. The CDR3 coding sequence is TGCAGTGCTAGAGTAGCAGGTACCTACGAGCAGTACTTC.

J is TRBJ2-5 and V is TRBV20-1, with a tentative D call TRBD2 (6 bases). V was clipped by 7 bases and J by 3 bases, with 15 bases between them. CDR1 is DFQATT, CDR2 SNEGSKA, per germline (reference sequence). There are 13 residues in the CDR3. The CDR3: CSVIRERKETQYF. CDR3 sequence (DNA): TGCAGTGTTATCCGGGAGCGCAAAGAGACCCAGTACTTC.

The J gene is TRBJ2-2, the V gene TRBV19, with D unresolved. Germline V gives CDR1 LNHDA, CDR2 SQIVND (reference sequence). This CDR3 comprises 15 residues. V was cut by 8 bases and J by 4 bases, with 17 bases left in between. CDR3 sequence (DNA): TGTGCCAGTTCGACCGGGTTTCGAGCCACCGGGGAGCTGTTTTTT. Translation: CASSTGFRATGELFF.

This rearrangement joins TRBV27 to TRBJ2-2; TRBD2 matches at 14 bases. There are 17 residues in the CDR3. Losses at the gene ends were 7 bases for V and 4 bases for J; bases not matched to a gene: 8. CDR1 is MNHEY and CDR2 is SMNVEV in the germline V gene (reference sequence). This chain's CDR3 is CASTRLAGGPVTGELFF. DNA of the CDR3: TGTGCCAGCACCCGACTAGCGGGAGGGCCGGTCACCGGGGAGCTGTTTTTT.

CDR3 nucleotide sequence: TGTGCCAGCAGTTTTTGGAATCAGCCCCAGCATTTT. It translates to CASSFWNQPQHF. This chain connects TRBV28 to TRBJ1-5; D is uncertain. CDR1 and CDR2 from the germline V gene are MDHEN and SYDVKM. The CDR3 sequence is 12 residues long. Trimming removed 3 bases at V and 4 bases at J, with 4 bases between.

This clonotype was recorded a few times. The CDR3 here is CASSPPGRQGSDTQYF. DNA of the CDR3: TGTGCCAGCAGCCCCCCGGGGCGACAGGGGTCAGATACGCAGTATTTT. The gene calls are TRBV7-9 and TRBJ2-3; TRBD1 aligns across 8 bases. Germline CDR1 and CDR2: SEHNR and FQNEAQ (reference sequence). V shed 5 bases and J 4 bases; nucleotides not matched to a gene: 11. This CDR3 region has 16 residues. The whole variable domain, filled in from reference TRBV7-9 and TRBJ2-3, reads DTGVSQNPRHKITKRGQNVTFRCDPISEHNRLYWYRQTLGQGPEFLTYFQNEAQLEKSRLLSDRFSAERPKGSFSTLEIQRTEQGDSAMYLCASSPPGRQGSDTQYFGPGTRLTVL.

This sequence joins TRBV19 and TRBJ2-2; 8 bases match TRBD1. V trimming: 6 bases; J trimming: 1 base; junction bases outside the gene matches: 1. The CDR3 length is 14 residues. The germline CDR1 and CDR2 sequences are LNHDA and SQIVND (reference sequence). CDR3 sequence (DNA): TGTGCCAGTAGGGACAGGGAGAACACCGGGGAGCTGTTTTTT. It yields the protein CASRDRENTGELFF.

In nucleotides, the CDR3 is TGTGCCAGCAGCAAAGTACTTAGGAGGGTCGGTCAGCCCCAGCATTTT. Amino acids: CASSKVLRRVGQPQHF. The V gene is TRBV21-1, the J gene TRBJ1-5. TRBV21-1 corresponds to a pseudogene. The CDR3 length is 16 residues.